One sample yielded the 26 T cell receptor beta chains listed below, sequenced in a study of blood T cell repertoires in COVID-19. Repertoires were generated with immunoSEQ multiplex PCR, while TCRdb's copy carries only in-frame clones and drops some. Here the sample spans under 300,000 clones, around nine tenths being singletons. The sample taken for sequencing was peripheral blood. These receptors all stem from a middle-aged woman who had recovered from COVID-19.

This chain joins TRBV9 and TRBJ1-2; the match to TRBD1 covers 7 bases. In germline, CDR1 is SGDLS, CDR2 YYNGEE. The CDR3 loop spans 14 amino acids. Losses at the gene ends were 0 bases for V and 6 bases for J; bases not matched to a gene: 5. The CDR3 protein is CASSVETGRNGYTF. In DNA, the CDR3 is TGTGCCAGCAGCGTAGAGACAGGGCGGAATGGCTACACCTTC.

V usage is TRBV7-3 and J usage is TRBJ2-1; tentatively, D is TRBD2 (6 bases). This CDR3 region has 17 residues. Per the germline V gene, CDR1 is SGHTA and CDR2 is FQGTGA. Trimming took off 5 bases at V and 4 bases at J, with 21 bases between the two ends. For the CDR3, the DNA is TGTGCCAGCAGCCCGAGTAGCGGAGGATTAGGGTACAATGAGCAGTTCTTC. It translates to CASSPSSGGLGYNEQFF.

The sample holds one count of this clone. V is TRBV19 and J is TRBJ1-2, with a tentative D call TRBD1 (6 bases). V lost 3 bases, J lost 4 bases, and 12 bases lay in between. The germline V gene has CDR1 LNHDA and CDR2 SQIVND (reference sequence). The CDR3 extends over 14 amino acids. Here the CDR3 DNA reads TGTGCCAGTAGTATCGGGGGGGCAGGCTATGGCTACACCTTC. Translated: CASSIGGAGYGYTF.

The V call is TRBV7-6, the J call TRBJ2-3, with D unresolved. V shed 0 bases and J shed 2 bases, with 15 bases lying between them. The germline V gene has CDR1 SGHVS and CDR2 FNYEAQ. This CDR3 has 17 residues. The CDR3 sequence is CASSLALGDAHTDTQYF. The CDR3, as DNA: TGTGCCAGCAGCTTAGCGCTAGGAGACGCGCACACAGATACGCAGTATTTT.

This chain links TRBV28 with TRBJ2-2; 8 positions match TRBD2. The CDR3 runs to 16 residues. Per the germline V gene, CDR1 is MDHEN and CDR2 is SYDVKM. Unmatched junction bases numbered 9, after V lost 7 bases and J lost 2 bases. CDR3 region: CASIKSTSVNTGELFF. The CDR3 coding sequence is TGTGCCAGCATCAAGTCGACTAGCGTTAACACCGGGGAGCTGTTTTTT.

This clone has just one count. This chain links TRBV19 with TRBJ1-2, with 7 bases lining up with TRBD1. V shed 4 bases, J shed 4 bases, and the junction held 9 bases outside the gene matches. The CDR3 length is 15 residues. CDR1 and CDR2 from the germline V gene are LNHDA and SQIVND (reference sequence). This CDR3 is CASSRNGQATYGYTF. The CDR3 DNA reads TGTGCCAGTAGTAGGAATGGACAGGCGACCTATGGCTACACCTTC.

V usage is TRBV2 and J usage is TRBJ1-5; a possible D gene is TRBD1 (6 bases). The CDR3 contains 14 residues. Germline loops: CDR1 SNHLY, CDR2 FYNNEI. The V and J ends lost 8 bases and 0 bases respectively, with 11 bases between them. The CDR3 loop reads CASLRDISNQPQHF. CDR3 DNA sequence: TGTGCCAGCCTCAGGGACATTAGCAATCAGCCCCAGCATTTT.

The rearrangement uses TRBV7-9 and TRBJ2-6; tentatively, D is TRBD2 (6 bases). The V and J ends lost 7 bases and 4 bases respectively, with 20 bases between them. The CDR3 length is 17 residues. Germline CDR1 is SEHNR and CDR2 is FQNEAQ (reference sequence). CDR3 sequence (DNA): TGTGCCAGCAAAAAGTTAATGGGGGGAACCGGGGCCAACGTCCTGACTTTC. This translates into CASKKLMGGTGANVLTF.

The genes are TRBV19 and TRBJ2-7; TRBD1 aligns across 8 bases. With 2 bases clipped from V and 3 bases from J, the junction kept 3 bases outside the gene matches. Germline-derived CDR1 and CDR2 are LNHDA and SQIVND (reference sequence). The CDR3 is 14 amino acids. The CDR3 coding sequence is TGTGCCAGTAGTATACAGGGGGCGGACTACGAGCAGTACTTC. Translating it yields CASSIQGADYEQYF.

The V and J genes are TRBV6-6 and TRBJ2-2; possible D gene TRBD2, 5 bases. Trimming left V 0 bases short and J 5 bases short, with 10 bases between. The germline gives CDR1 MNHNY, CDR2 SVGAGI (reference sequence). The CDR3 has 15 residues. DNA for the CDR3: TGTGCCAGCAGTTACTCGACGGGGTCGACCGGGGAGCTGTTTTTT. Translated: CASSYSTGSTGELFF.

This clone has just one count. V gene TRBV11-2 combines with J gene TRBJ2-1; 8 bases align to TRBD2. Germline assignment: CDR1 SGHAT and CDR2 FQNNGV. With V trimmed by 1 base and J by 3 bases, 2 bases remained unmatched. The CDR3 extends over 15 amino acids. CDR3 sequence (DNA): TGTGCCAGCAGCTTAGCGGGGGGGTTCTACAATGAGCAGTTCTTC. Translated: CASSLAGGFYNEQFF.

The chain is built from TRBV7-9 and TRBJ2-3; 9 nucleotides agree with TRBD2. The V gene's germline CDR1 is SEHNR and CDR2 FQNEAQ (reference sequence). V dropped 3 bases and J dropped 1; count of bases not matched to a gene: 8. CDR3 size: 17 residues. The CDR3: CASSLSGGRVGTDTQYF. Here the CDR3 DNA reads TGTGCCAGCAGCTTGAGCGGCGGGAGGGTAGGCACAGATACGCAGTATTTT.

The genes are TRBV27 and TRBJ2-7, with 9 bases aligning to TRBD2. This CDR3 is built from 14 residues. Trimming took 2 bases from V and 5 from J; bases not matched to a gene: 4. The germline gives CDR1 MNHEY, CDR2 SMNVEV (reference sequence). CDR3 DNA sequence: TGTGCCAGCAGTTTAAGACTAGCGGAAGACGAGCAGTACTTC. This sequence encodes CASSLRLAEDEQYF.

V is TRBV19 and J is TRBJ1-6, with D perhaps TRBD1 (5 bases). CDR1 is LNHDA, CDR2 SQIVND, per germline (reference sequence). The CDR3 runs 14 residues. Between the trimmed V and J ends, which lost 7 bases and 11 bases, there was a span of 18 bases. CDR3 nucleotide sequence: TGTGCCAGTACCTGGGGACGGGGGAGTACACCCCTCCACTTT. Translation: CASTWGRGSTPLHF.

The rearrangement links TRBV19 to TRBJ1-4; 9 bases align to TRBD1. The CDR3 consists of 17 residues. V shed 4 bases, J shed 3 bases, and the junction held 9 bases outside the gene matches. Germline V gene lookup returns CDR1 LNHDA and CDR2 SQIVND (reference sequence). As DNA, the CDR3 is TGTGCCAGTAGTAACAGGGGGCAATTTTTTGCTAATGAAAAACTGTTTTTT. It translates to CASSNRGQFFANEKLFF.

This clone has more than one count but fewer than ten. The chain joins TRBV18 to TRBJ1-5, with TRBD1 identical over 7 bases. Germline V gives CDR1 KGHSH, CDR2 LQKENI. The CDR3 sequence is 14 residues long. V lost 2 bases, J lost 4 bases, and 2 bases stayed unmatched. For the CDR3, the DNA is TGTGCCAGCTCACCAAGACAGGGAAATCAGCCCCAGCATTTT. Protein: CASSPRQGNQPQHF.

The V call is TRBV5-1, the J call TRBJ2-3; D ambiguous. CDR3 length equals 17 residues. Trimming stripped 0 bases from V and 0 bases from J, with 14 bases between. Germline loops: CDR1 SGHRS, CDR2 YFSETQ. The CDR3: CASSLAVTSSSTDTQYF. The CDR3 nucleotides are TGCGCCAGCAGCTTGGCGGTCACGTCATCTAGCACAGATACGCAGTATTTT.

The chain has TRBV6-5 and TRBJ1-6, with a weak D call TRBD1 (5 bases). From germline, CDR1 is MNHEY and CDR2 SVGAGI. The CDR3 runs to 15 residues. Trimming removed 6 bases at V and 9 bases at J, with 18 bases between. In DNA, the CDR3 is TGTGCCAGCAGGGATCCCGGGTCTGGGGCTTCACCCCTCCACTTT. It specifies CASRDPGSGASPLHF.

This chain uses TRBV19 with TRBJ2-7, with 7 bases lining up with TRBD1. Trimming cost V 3 bases and J 6 bases; bases outside gene matches: 8. Germline CDR1 and CDR2: LNHDA and SQIVND (reference sequence). The CDR3 has 14 residues. The CDR3 sequence is CASSITGNRGEQYF. The CDR3 region has the DNA TGTGCCAGTAGTATTACGGGCAACAGGGGCGAGCAGTACTTC.

A single count supports this clone. The chain employs TRBV19 and TRBJ2-5, with D perhaps TRBD1 (5 bases). Trimming removed 1 base from V and 7 bases from J, with 16 bases in between. CDR1 is LNHDA, CDR2 SQIVND, per germline (reference sequence). The CDR3 covers 15 residues. The CDR3 nucleotides read TGTGCCAGTAGTATAGTATCAGACAGCCTCCGGACCCAGTACTTC. It codes for CASSIVSDSLRTQYF.

J is TRBJ2-2 and V is TRBV19; 10 bases align to TRBD2. CDR3 size: 14 residues. Trimming at V came to 6 bases and at J to 6 bases, leaving 4 bases not matched to a gene. Germline values: CDR1 LNHDA, CDR2 SQIVND (reference sequence). CDR3 region: CASSFSGRSGELFF. The CDR3 nucleotides are TGTGCCAGTAGCTTTAGCGGGAGGTCCGGGGAGCTGTTTTTT. Combining the CDR3 with reference TRBV19 and TRBJ2-2 gives the whole variable domain DGGITQSPKYLFRKEGQNVTLSCEQNLNHDAMYWYRQDPGQGLRLIYYSQIVNDFQKGDIAEGYSVSREKKESFPLTVTSAQKNPTAFYLCASSFSGRSGELFFGEGSRLTVL.

This clone occurred once. The gene calls are TRBV7-9 and TRBJ1-4, with D tentatively TRBD1 (5 bases). Deletions cut 10 bases from V and 10 bases from J, with 19 bases between. Looked up from germline, CDR1 is SEHNR and CDR2 is FQNEAQ (reference sequence). The CDR3 consists of 13 residues. CDR3 sequence (DNA): TGTGCCATATCTCATAGGGACGGGGGAAAACTGTTTTTT. This encodes CAISHRDGGKLFF. The complete variable domain, with remaining parts taken from reference TRBV7-9 and TRBJ1-4, reads DTGVSQNPRHKITKRGQNVTFRCDPISEHNRLYWYRQTLGQGPEFLTYFQNEAQLEKSRLLSDRFSAERPKGSFSTLEIQRTEQGDSAMYLCAISHRDGGKLFFGSGTQLSVL.

This rearrangement joins TRBV5-1 to TRBJ2-7; perhaps TRBD2 as D (6 bases). Trimming pared 4 bases from V and 2 bases from J, leaving 16 bases between. Germline CDR1 reads SGHRS; CDR2 reads YFSETQ. CDR3 length: 15 residues. The CDR3 DNA is TGCGCCAGCAGCACGGGCGGGGCCCAGACCTACGAGCAGTACTTC. Protein: CASSTGGAQTYEQYF. Full variable domain (rest looked up from reference TRBV5-1 and TRBJ2-7): KAGVTQTPRYLIKTRGQQVTLSCSPISGHRSVSWYQQTPGQGLQFLFEYFSETQRNKGNFPGRFSGRQFSNSRSEMNVSTLELGDSALYLCASSTGGAQTYEQYFGPGTRLTVT.

The chain combines TRBV29-1 with TRBJ2-3; a possible D gene is TRBD1 (7 bases). The CDR3 runs to 16 residues. The V gene's germline CDR1 is SQVTM and CDR2 ANQGSEA. V lost 5 bases to trimming and J lost 2 bases, with 20 bases between them. The CDR3 bases are TGCAGCGTTCAGGGGGGCGGGCCGTGGGACACAGATACGCAGTATTTT. Its protein is CSVQGGGPWDTDTQYF.

The count of this clone is one. CDR3 bases: TGTGCCAGCTCACCATATCTAATGCGACAGGGCACCACAGATACGCAGTATTTT. Protein: CASSPYLMRQGTTDTQYF. The chain joins TRBV18 to TRBJ2-3; TRBD1 matches 7 bases. CDR1 is KGHSH and CDR2 is LQKENI in the germline V gene. V lost 2 bases, J lost 2 bases, and 13 bases stayed unmatched. The CDR3 has 18 residues.

This chain uses TRBV6-2 or TRBV6-3 with TRBJ2-1; TRBD1 matches at 8 bases. The V and J ends lost 6 bases and 0 bases, in that order; junction bases with no gene match: 7. CDR1 MNHEY and CDR2 SVGEGT come from the germline V gene. The length of the CDR3 is 16 residues. CDR3 sequence: CASSLDRGSSYNEQFF. DNA for the CDR3: TGTGCCAGCAGCCTTGACAGGGGAAGCTCCTACAATGAGCAGTTCTTC.